A selection of T cell receptor beta chains follows, all from one sample in a study of radiation and T cells in renal cell carcinoma. The method was immunoSEQ multiplex PCR; TCRdb's version includes in-frame clones alone and lacks a portion of them. The table includes fewer than 200,000 clones, 88% detected once. Sequenced here: blood, sampled from a patient whose treatment included radiotherapy and nephrectomy. All receptors derive from a woman aged 45-65 years with renal cell carcinoma. CDR3s include the opening cysteine and the closing phenylalanine or tryptophan. The order of the fields is D gene, J gene, clone size, V gene, CDR3 DNA, CDR3 protein. A D gene is named only where the DNA matches it firmly. Some rows have no size entry. The others give once, few or many, or a class for an expanded clone.

d_gene: .; j_gene: TRBJ2-7; abundance: .; v_gene: TRBV6-5; CDR3nt: TGTGCCAGCAGCGGACAGGAGGGCGAGCAGTACTTC; CDR3aa: CASSGQEGEQYF
d_gene: TRBD1; j_gene: TRBJ2-4; abundance: .; v_gene: TRBV16; CDR3nt: TGTGCCAGCAGCCAATCGACAGGGGGCCTGCGAAACATTCAGTACTTC; CDR3aa: CASSQSTGGLRNIQYF
d_gene: TRBD1; j_gene: TRBJ1-2; abundance: few; v_gene: TRBV6-4; CDR3nt: TGTGCCAGCAGTCCCCTGGGGACAGGGGTCAACAGGGGCTACACCTTC; CDR3aa: CASSPLGTGVNRGYTF
d_gene: TRBD1; j_gene: TRBJ1-4; abundance: .; v_gene: TRBV6-1; CDR3nt: TGTGCCAGCACCTGGACAGGGGGTGAAAAACTGTTTTTT; CDR3aa: CASTWTGGEKLFF
d_gene: .; j_gene: TRBJ2-1; abundance: .; v_gene: TRBV18; CDR3nt: TGTGCCAGCTCACTTCAAACCAATGAGCAGTTCTTC; CDR3aa: CASSLQTNEQFF
d_gene: .; j_gene: TRBJ2-7; abundance: .; v_gene: TRBV4-1; CDR3nt: TGCGCCAGCAGCCAAGTTTCCCACCCCCGCGACGAGCAGTACTTC; CDR3aa: CASSQVSHPRDEQYF
d_gene: .; j_gene: TRBJ1-1; abundance: .; v_gene: TRBV27; CDR3nt: TGTGCCAGCAGTTCCCCGGGGCCCTTTAACACTGAAGCTTTCTTT; CDR3aa: CASSSPGPFNTEAFF
d_gene: .; j_gene: TRBJ1-2; abundance: .; v_gene: TRBV6-5; CDR3nt: TGTGCCAGCACCCTTCGGGGGGGAGCGGATGGCTACACCTTC; CDR3aa: CASTLRGGADGYTF
d_gene: TRBD2; j_gene: TRBJ2-3; abundance: .; v_gene: TRBV13; CDR3nt: TGTGCCAGCAGCTTAACTAGCGGGGGGTGGATAGATACGCAGTATTTT; CDR3aa: CASSLTSGGWIDTQYF
d_gene: .; j_gene: TRBJ2-7; abundance: .; v_gene: TRBV9; CDR3nt: TGTGCCAGCAGCGTAGAGGGCACCACCTACGAGCAGTACTTC; CDR3aa: CASSVEGTTYEQYF
d_gene: .; j_gene: TRBJ1-2; abundance: once; v_gene: TRBV28; CDR3nt: TGTGCCAGCAGTTTTGCCCGGGAATACTATGGCTACACCTTC; CDR3aa: CASSFAREYYGYTF
d_gene: .; j_gene: TRBJ1-2; abundance: .; v_gene: TRBV20-1; CDR3nt: TGCAGTGCCCGGGACGGCGAGGGCTACACCTTC; CDR3aa: CSARDGEGYTF
d_gene: .; j_gene: TRBJ1-2; abundance: .; v_gene: TRBV30; CDR3nt: TGTGCCTGGAGTCAATCGGCCGGCTATGGCTACACCTTC; CDR3aa: CAWSQSAGYGYTF
d_gene: TRBD1; j_gene: TRBJ1-1; abundance: few; v_gene: TRBV19; CDR3nt: TGTGCCAGTAGTGTCCCACAGGGGGCAGGGGGCACTGAAGCTTTCTTT; CDR3aa: CASSVPQGAGGTEAFF
d_gene: .; j_gene: TRBJ1-1; abundance: few; v_gene: TRBV6-1; CDR3nt: TGTGCCAGCAGTGAAACTTTAGGAGCTTTCTTT; CDR3aa: CASSETLGAFF
d_gene: TRBD1; j_gene: TRBJ1-2; abundance: .; v_gene: TRBV5-1; CDR3nt: TGCGCCAGCAGCGTACTACAGGGGAGCTATGGCTACACCTTC; CDR3aa: CASSVLQGSYGYTF
d_gene: TRBD1; j_gene: TRBJ2-1; abundance: .; v_gene: TRBV6-5; CDR3nt: TGTGCCAGCAGTAGGACAGGTTCCTTTGCGAATGAGCAGTTCTTC; CDR3aa: CASSRTGSFANEQFF
d_gene: .; j_gene: TRBJ1-1; abundance: .; v_gene: TRBV6-1; CDR3nt: TGTGCCTCAGTCCGGGGCCCTGGCCCTGAAGCTTTCTTT; CDR3aa: CASVRGPGPEAFF
d_gene: .; j_gene: TRBJ1-3; abundance: .; v_gene: TRBV11-2; CDR3nt: TGTGCCAGCAACAGGCGAGAGGGCCCCTCTGGAAACACCATATATTTT; CDR3aa: CASNRREGPSGNTIYF
d_gene: .; j_gene: TRBJ1-5; abundance: .; v_gene: TRBV19; CDR3nt: TGTGCCAGTAGTATAGTTGGGGACAGCAATCAGCCCCAGCATTTT; CDR3aa: CASSIVGDSNQPQHF
d_gene: .; j_gene: TRBJ2-5; abundance: .; v_gene: TRBV12-5; CDR3nt: TGTGCTAGTGGGGCAAAATTGGGGGGACAAGAGACCCAGTACTTC; CDR3aa: CASGAKLGGQETQYF
d_gene: .; j_gene: TRBJ2-7; abundance: .; v_gene: TRBV5-5; CDR3nt: TGTGCCAGCATGCGGGTAGAGGTACACGAGCAGTACTTC; CDR3aa: CASMRVEVHEQYF
d_gene: .; j_gene: TRBJ2-5; abundance: .; v_gene: TRBV7-2; CDR3nt: TGTGCCAGCAGCTTAGACCGCCAAGAGACCCAGTACTTC; CDR3aa: CASSLDRQETQYF
d_gene: .; j_gene: TRBJ2-5; abundance: .; v_gene: TRBV5-1; CDR3nt: TGCGCCAGCAGCTTCATCCCGAACCAAGAGACCCAGTACTTC; CDR3aa: CASSFIPNQETQYF
d_gene: .; j_gene: TRBJ2-5; abundance: .; v_gene: TRBV6-5; CDR3nt: TGTGCCAGCAGTTACTCGTTACAGGGGGGGGAGACCCAGTACTTC; CDR3aa: CASSYSLQGGETQYF
d_gene: .; j_gene: TRBJ2-3; abundance: .; v_gene: TRBV29-1; CDR3nt: TGCAGCGTTGCGTTACAGGGGGGGGCTGGTACGCAGTATTTT; CDR3aa: CSVALQGGAGTQYF
d_gene: .; j_gene: TRBJ1-1; abundance: .; v_gene: TRBV10-3; CDR3nt: TGTGCCATCAGTGACCCGGGACAGAACACTGAAGCTTTCTTT; CDR3aa: CAISDPGQNTEAFF
d_gene: .; j_gene: TRBJ2-2; abundance: .; v_gene: TRBV9; CDR3nt: TGTGCCAGCAGCGTAGTAACGAACACCGGGGAGCTGTTTTTT; CDR3aa: CASSVVTNTGELFF
d_gene: .; j_gene: TRBJ1-3; abundance: .; v_gene: TRBV4-1; CDR3nt: TGCGCCAGCAGCCGCCCGGGTCACAGCTCTGGAAACACCATATATTTT; CDR3aa: CASSRPGHSSGNTIYF
d_gene: TRBD1; j_gene: TRBJ1-6; abundance: .; v_gene: TRBV7-8; CDR3nt: TGTGCCAGCAGCCTAGCGCAGGGGGCGAATAATTCACCCCTCCACTTT; CDR3aa: CASSLAQGANNSPLHF
d_gene: .; j_gene: TRBJ1-2; abundance: .; v_gene: TRBV7-6; CDR3nt: TGTGCCAGCAGCTATGGAGATTTGCCCAACTATGGCTACACCTTC; CDR3aa: CASSYGDLPNYGYTF
d_gene: TRBD1; j_gene: TRBJ2-5; abundance: .; v_gene: TRBV9; CDR3nt: TGTGCCAGCAGCGCAACAGGGGTGGGGACCCAGTACTTC; CDR3aa: CASSATGVGTQYF
d_gene: .; j_gene: TRBJ2-7; abundance: few; v_gene: TRBV21-1; CDR3nt: TGTGCCAGCAGCAAGTCACGCGAGCAGTACTTC; CDR3aa: CASSKSREQYF
d_gene: TRBD2; j_gene: TRBJ2-3; abundance: .; v_gene: TRBV4-3; CDR3nt: TGCGCCAGCTCCCTTGAGCGGGGGGGCGGAGATACGCAGTATTTT; CDR3aa: CASSLERGGGDTQYF
d_gene: TRBD2; j_gene: TRBJ2-5; abundance: .; v_gene: TRBV4-1; CDR3nt: TGCGCCAGCAGCCTCCGTACAGCGGGGGTGGTTTTTGGTCAGTACTTC; CDR3aa: CASSLRTAGVVFGQYF
d_gene: TRBD1; j_gene: TRBJ2-1; abundance: .; v_gene: TRBV5-6; CDR3nt: TGTGCCAGCAGGGGGGGAGGGACAGGGACCTACAATGAGCAGTTCTTC; CDR3aa: CASRGGGTGTYNEQFF
d_gene: .; j_gene: TRBJ1-4; abundance: .; v_gene: TRBV19; CDR3nt: TGTGCCAGTAACGGCCAGAACAATGAAAAACTGTTTTTT; CDR3aa: CASNGQNNEKLFF